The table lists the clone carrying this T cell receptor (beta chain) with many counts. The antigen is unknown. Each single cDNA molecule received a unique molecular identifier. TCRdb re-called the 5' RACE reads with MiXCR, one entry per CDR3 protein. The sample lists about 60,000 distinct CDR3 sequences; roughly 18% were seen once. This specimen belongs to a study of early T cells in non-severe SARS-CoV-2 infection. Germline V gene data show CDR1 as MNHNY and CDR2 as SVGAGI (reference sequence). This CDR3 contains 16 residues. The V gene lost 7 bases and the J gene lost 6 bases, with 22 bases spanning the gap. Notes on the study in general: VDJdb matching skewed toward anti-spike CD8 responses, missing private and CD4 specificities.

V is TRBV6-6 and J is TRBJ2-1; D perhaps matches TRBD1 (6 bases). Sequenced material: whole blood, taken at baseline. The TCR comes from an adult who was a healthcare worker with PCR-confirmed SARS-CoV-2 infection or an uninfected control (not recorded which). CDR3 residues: CASTKPRQDRTNEQFF. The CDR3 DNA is TGTGCCAGCACTAAACCCCGACAGGACCGAACCAATGAGCAGTTCTTC.